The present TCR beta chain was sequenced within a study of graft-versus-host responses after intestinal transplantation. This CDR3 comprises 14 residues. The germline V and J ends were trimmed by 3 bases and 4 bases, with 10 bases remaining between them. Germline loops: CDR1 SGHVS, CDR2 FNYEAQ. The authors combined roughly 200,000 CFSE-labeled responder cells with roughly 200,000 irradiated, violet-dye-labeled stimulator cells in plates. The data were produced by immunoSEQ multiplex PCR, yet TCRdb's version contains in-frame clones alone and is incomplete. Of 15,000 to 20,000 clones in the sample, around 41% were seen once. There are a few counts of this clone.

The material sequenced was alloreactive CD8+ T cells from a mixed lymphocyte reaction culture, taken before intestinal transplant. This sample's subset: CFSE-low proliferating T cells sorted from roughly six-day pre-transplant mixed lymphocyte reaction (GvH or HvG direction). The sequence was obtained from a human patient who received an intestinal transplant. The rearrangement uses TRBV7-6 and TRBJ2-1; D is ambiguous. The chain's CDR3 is CASSFGPEYNEQFF. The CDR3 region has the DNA TGTGCCAGCAGCTTCGGACCCGAATACAATGAGCAGTTCTTC.